These T cell receptor beta chains were read from a single sample in a study of T-cell memory formation after mild COVID-19. TCRdb reprocessed the 5' RACE reads with MiXCR, giving one entry per CDR3 protein. Of about 500,000 distinct CDR3 sequences listed, 20% are singletons. Source material: PBMCs or a T cell subset sorted from them (not recorded which). The receptors originated from an adult woman who had mild COVID-19 (a few samples of this study predate the infection). Cell type and time point are not known. Each CDR3 is given without its conserved first and last residue.

CDR3 protein,CDR3 length,V gene
ASTGEERGLDTQY,13,TRBV2
SVRQGAAEQY,10,TRBV29-1
ASSFNSMEQF,10,TRBV11-2
ASVGSSREQY,10,TRBV2
ASSSGTSGGGELF,13,TRBV5-1
ATSDWGQGERDYNEQF,16,TRBV24-1
ASSFGRGAATGELF,14,TRBV12-3/TRBV12-4
ASSVATGPETQY,12,TRBV9
ASSSRDRGLHETQY,14,TRBV11-2
ASSLAWGSSYNEQF,14,TRBV7-2
ASSLGRLNGYT,11,TRBV5-6
ASSLRRGPSYEQY,13,TRBV7-3
ASSQDHRRGEQY,12,TRBV3-1
SARERVRGTEQF,12,TRBV20-1
ASSLSPRQALADTQY,15,TRBV7-6
ASSKQGWGYTGELF,14,TRBV5-4
ASSPQGAGEQY,11,TRBV18
ASRSPDKPSYEQY,13,TRBV6-6
ASSLASESGELF,12,TRBV5-1
AIRTKAGEVEQY,12,TRBV10-3